This T cell receptor beta chain was sequenced during a study of cytomegalovirus exposure and HLA in healthy donors. General study results and limits: For cytomegalovirus status, the classifier reportedly gave diagnoses with high specificity and sensitivity. The TCR clusters that emerged in the first cohort tended, a later analysis found, to co-occur in the 120 validation repertoires.

From the roughly 110-subject validation cohort, which was separate from the approximately 670-subject first cohort, the donors were drawn. The method was immunoSEQ multiplex PCR; TCRdb's version includes in-frame clones alone and lacks a portion of them. The sample lists roughly 56,000 clones, around 94% seen once, with about 2.1% in the top ten. The CDR3 is made up of 18 amino acids. In the case of this clone: No antigen is known for it.

This chain links TRBV21-1 with TRBJ1-4. TRBV21-1 is marked as a pseudogene. Sequencing was done on a sample of PBMCs. The TCR was taken from a man younger than 35 in good health and CMV-seronegative. CDR3 in amino acids: CASSLSCGGETTNEKLFF. The CDR3 nucleotides are TGTGCCAGCAGCCTAAGCTGCGGTGGGGAGACAACTAATGAAAAACTGTTTTTT.